A single sample gave rise to the 5 T cell receptor beta chains below, sequenced in a study of cytomegalovirus exposure and HLA in healthy donors. Amplification used 60 Vbeta primers and 13 Jbeta primers. Assay: immunoSEQ multiplex PCR; the TCRdb copy retains only in-frame clones and omits some. The sample carries 110,000 to 150,000 clones, 60% to 80% recorded once. Sample: PBMCs. The receptors derive from a woman aged 25 to 45 in good health and CMV-seronegative.

The chain combines TRBV7-6 with TRBJ1-3, with D possibly matching TRBD1 (6 bases). The germline V gene has CDR1 SGHVS and CDR2 FNYEAQ. The CDR3 runs 15 residues. V was clipped by 7 bases and J by 1 base, with 14 bases between them. CDR3 nucleotides: TGTGCCAGCACCTCGGCGGGGGCGTCTGGAAACACCATATATTTT. Amino acid sequence: CASTSAGASGNTIYF.

Regarding this clone: This specimen includes other DNA sequences encoding the same CDR3. This sequence joins TRBV27 and TRBJ2-7; TRBD1 matches 10 bases. After removal of 6 bases from V and 3 bases from J, the junction contained 2 bases not matched to a gene. Looked up from germline, CDR1 is MNHEY and CDR2 is SMNVEV (reference sequence). This CDR3 comprises 13 residues. The CDR3 loop is CASSRDRGYEQYF. In DNA form, the CDR3 reads TGTGCCAGCAGCAGGGACAGGGGCTACGAGCAGTACTTC.

V and J are TRBV9 and TRBJ2-5, with 10 bases lining up with TRBD2. CDR1 and CDR2 (germline): SGDLS, YYNGEE. V was pared by 0 bases and J by 5 bases, with 10 bases of the junction left unmatched. This CDR3 spans 17 amino acids. The CDR3 DNA sequence: TGTGCCAGCAGCGTAGGGGCTAGCGGGAGTTTTGGGGAGACCCAGTACTTC. Its protein is CASSVGASGSFGETQYF.

The chain carries TRBV5-1 and TRBJ2-5, with a weak D call TRBD2 (9 bases). The V gene lost 0 bases and the J gene lost 3 bases, with 15 bases spanning the gap. CDR1 and CDR2 (germline): SGHRS, YFSETQ. The length of the CDR3 is 16 residues. DNA for the CDR3: TGCGCCAGCAGCTTGGGTAGCGGGGGACAGGAAGAGACCCAGTACTTC. It yields the protein CASSLGSGGQEETQYF.

The gene calls are TRBV29-1 and TRBJ2-5; D perhaps matches TRBD1 (7 bases). Germline lookup yields CDR1 SQVTM and CDR2 ANQGSEA. V shed 4 bases and J shed 5 bases, with 14 bases lying between them. The CDR3 extends over 13 amino acids. The CDR3 DNA is TGCAGCGTTGCAGGGGGGCGCCGGGAGACCCAGTACTTC. Translated: CSVAGGRRETQYF. The entire variable domain, with the rest obtained from reference TRBV29-1 and TRBJ2-5, is as follows: SAVISQKPSRDICQRGTSLTIQCQVDSQVTMMFWYRQQPGQSLTLIATANQGSEATYESGFVIDKFPISRPNLTFSTLTVSNMSPEDSSIYLCSVAGGRRETQYFGPGTRLLVL.